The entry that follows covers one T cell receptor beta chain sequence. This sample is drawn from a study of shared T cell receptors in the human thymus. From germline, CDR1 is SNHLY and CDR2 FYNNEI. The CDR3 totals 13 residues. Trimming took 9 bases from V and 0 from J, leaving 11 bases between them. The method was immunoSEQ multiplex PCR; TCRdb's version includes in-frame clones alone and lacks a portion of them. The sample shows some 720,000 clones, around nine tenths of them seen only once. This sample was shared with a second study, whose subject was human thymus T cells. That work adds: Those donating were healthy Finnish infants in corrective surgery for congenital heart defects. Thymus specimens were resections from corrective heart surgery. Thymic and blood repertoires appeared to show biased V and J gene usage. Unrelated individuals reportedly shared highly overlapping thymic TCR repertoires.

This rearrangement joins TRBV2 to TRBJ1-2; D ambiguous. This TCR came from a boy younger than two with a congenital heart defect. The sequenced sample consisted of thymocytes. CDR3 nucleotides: TGTGCCAGTCAGTATTTTTCTAACTATGGCTACACCTTC. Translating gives CASQYFSNYGYTF.